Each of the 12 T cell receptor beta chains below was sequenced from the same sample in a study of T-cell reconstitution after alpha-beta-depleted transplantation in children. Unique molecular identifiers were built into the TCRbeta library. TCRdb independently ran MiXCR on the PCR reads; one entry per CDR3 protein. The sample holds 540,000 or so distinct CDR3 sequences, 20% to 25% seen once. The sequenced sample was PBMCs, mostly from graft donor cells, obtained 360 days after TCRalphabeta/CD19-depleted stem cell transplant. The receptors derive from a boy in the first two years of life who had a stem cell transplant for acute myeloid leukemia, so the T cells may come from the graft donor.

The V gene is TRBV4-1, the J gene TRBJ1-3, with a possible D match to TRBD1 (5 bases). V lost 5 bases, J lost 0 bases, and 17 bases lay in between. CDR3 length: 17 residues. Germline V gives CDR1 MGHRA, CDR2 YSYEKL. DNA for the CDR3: TGCGCCAGCAGCGAAATGACGGGACCCTACTCTGGAAACACCATATATTTT. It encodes CASSEMTGPYSGNTIYF.

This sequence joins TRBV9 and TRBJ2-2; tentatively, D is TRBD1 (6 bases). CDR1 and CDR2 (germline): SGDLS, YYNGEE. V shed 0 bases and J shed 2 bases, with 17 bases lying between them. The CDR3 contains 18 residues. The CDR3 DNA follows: TGTGCCAGCAGCGTAGACCCCACCGGGGACACAAACACCGGGGAGCTGTTTTTT. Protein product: CASSVDPTGDTNTGELFF.

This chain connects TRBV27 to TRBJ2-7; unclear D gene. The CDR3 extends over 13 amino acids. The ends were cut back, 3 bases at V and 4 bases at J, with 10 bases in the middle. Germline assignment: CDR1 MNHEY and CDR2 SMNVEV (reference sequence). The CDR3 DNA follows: TGTGCCAGCAGTTTTCAGGTTGGTTACGAGCAGTACGTC. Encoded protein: CASSFQVGYEQYV.

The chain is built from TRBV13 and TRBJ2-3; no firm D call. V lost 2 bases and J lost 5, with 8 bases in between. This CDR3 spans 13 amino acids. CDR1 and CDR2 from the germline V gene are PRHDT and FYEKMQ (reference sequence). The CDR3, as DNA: TGTGCCAGCAGCTTACGAGCCATAGATACGCAGTATTTT. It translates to CASSLRAIDTQYF.

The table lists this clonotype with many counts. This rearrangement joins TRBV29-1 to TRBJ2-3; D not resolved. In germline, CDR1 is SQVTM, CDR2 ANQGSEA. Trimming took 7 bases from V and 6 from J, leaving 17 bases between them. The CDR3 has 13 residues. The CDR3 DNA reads TGCAGCGATCTGGCGGTGGCTACGGATACGCAGTATTTT. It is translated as CSDLAVATDTQYF.

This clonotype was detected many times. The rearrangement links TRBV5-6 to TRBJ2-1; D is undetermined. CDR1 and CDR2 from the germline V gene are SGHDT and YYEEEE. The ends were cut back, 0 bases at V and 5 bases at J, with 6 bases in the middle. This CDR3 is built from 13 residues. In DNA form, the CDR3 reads TGTGCCAGCAGCTTGGCCCTCAACAATGAGCAGTTCTTC. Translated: CASSLALNNEQFF.

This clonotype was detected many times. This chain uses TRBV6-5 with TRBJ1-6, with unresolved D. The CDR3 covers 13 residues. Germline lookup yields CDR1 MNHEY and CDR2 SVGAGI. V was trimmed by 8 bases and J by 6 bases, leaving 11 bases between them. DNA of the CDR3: TGTGCCAGCCGGCGTGCTCCTAATTCACCCCTCCACTTT. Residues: CASRRAPNSPLHF.

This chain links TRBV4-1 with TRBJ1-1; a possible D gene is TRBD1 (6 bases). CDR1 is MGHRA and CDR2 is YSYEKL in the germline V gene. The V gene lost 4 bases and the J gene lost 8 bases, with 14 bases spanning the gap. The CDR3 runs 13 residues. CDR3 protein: CASSLYLRGEAFF. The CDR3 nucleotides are TGCGCCAGCAGCCTATACCTCAGGGGAGAAGCTTTCTTT.

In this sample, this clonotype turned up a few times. The CDR3, as DNA: TGCAGCGTTGTGCCTGCTAACGGAGGCTACGAGCAGTACTTC. This sequence encodes CSVVPANGGYEQYF. The chain has TRBV29-1 and TRBJ2-7; D is possibly TRBD2 (5 bases). V was clipped by 4 bases and J by 3 bases, with 16 bases between them. This CDR3 comprises 14 residues. In germline, CDR1 is SQVTM, CDR2 ANQGSEA.

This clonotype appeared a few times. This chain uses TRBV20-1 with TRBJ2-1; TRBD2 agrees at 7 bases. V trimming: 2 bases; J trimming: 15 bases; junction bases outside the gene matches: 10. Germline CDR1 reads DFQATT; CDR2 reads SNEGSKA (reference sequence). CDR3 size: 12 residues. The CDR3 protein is CSARPNGLELFF. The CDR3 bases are TGCAGTGCTAGACCTAACGGACTAGAACTGTTCTTC.

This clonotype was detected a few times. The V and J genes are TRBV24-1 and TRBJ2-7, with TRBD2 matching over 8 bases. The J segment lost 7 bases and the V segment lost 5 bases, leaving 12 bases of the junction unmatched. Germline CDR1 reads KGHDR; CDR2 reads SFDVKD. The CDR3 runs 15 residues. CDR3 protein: CATSGSSGSRGEQYF. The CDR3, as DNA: TGTGCCACCAGTGGATCTAGCGGGTCGAGGGGGGAGCAGTACTTC.

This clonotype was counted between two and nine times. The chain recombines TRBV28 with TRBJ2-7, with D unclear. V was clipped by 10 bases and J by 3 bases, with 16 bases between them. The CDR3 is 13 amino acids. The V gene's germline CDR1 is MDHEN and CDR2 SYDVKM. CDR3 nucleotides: TGTGCCACCTCGCCTGGGCCTGACTACGAGCAGTACGTC. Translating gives CATSPGPDYEQYV.